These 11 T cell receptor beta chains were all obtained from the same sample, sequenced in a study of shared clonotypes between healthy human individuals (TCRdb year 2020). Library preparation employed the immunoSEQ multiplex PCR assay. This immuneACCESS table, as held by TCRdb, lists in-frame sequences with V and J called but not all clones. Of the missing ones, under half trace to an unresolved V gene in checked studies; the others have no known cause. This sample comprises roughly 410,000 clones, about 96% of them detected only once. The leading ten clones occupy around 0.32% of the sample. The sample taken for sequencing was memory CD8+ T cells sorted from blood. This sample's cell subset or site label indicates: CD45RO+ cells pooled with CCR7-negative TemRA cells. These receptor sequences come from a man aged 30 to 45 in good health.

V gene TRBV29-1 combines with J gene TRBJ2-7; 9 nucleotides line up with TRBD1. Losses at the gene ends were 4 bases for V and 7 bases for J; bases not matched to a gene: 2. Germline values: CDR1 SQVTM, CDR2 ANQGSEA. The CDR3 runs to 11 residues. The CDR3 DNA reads TGCAGCGTTGGGACAGGGGTTGAGCAGTACTTC. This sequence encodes CSVGTGVEQYF.

CDR3 coding DNA: TGTGCCAGCAGCGTAGCTCCCCTCGCCGGGAGCACTGAAGCTTTCTTT. It encodes CASSVAPLAGSTEAFF. The V and J genes are TRBV9 and TRBJ1-1; D is unclear. V dropped 0 bases and J dropped 4 bases, with 16 bases sitting between them. CDR1 and CDR2 (germline): SGDLS, YYNGEE. The CDR3 extends over 16 amino acids. Full variable domain (remainder filled in from reference TRBV9 and TRBJ1-1): DSGVTQTPKHLITATGQRVTLRCSPRSGDLSVYWYQQSLDQGLQFLIQYYNGEERAKGNILERFSAQQFPDLHSELNLSSLELGDSALYFCASSVAPLAGSTEAFFGQGTRLTVV.

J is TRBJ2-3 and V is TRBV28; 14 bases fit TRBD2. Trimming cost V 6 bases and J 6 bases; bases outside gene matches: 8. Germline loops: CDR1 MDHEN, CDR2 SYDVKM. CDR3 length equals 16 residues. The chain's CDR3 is CASSPGLAGVSDTQYF. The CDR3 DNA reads TGTGCCAGCAGCCCGGGACTAGCGGGAGTTTCTGATACGCAGTATTTT.

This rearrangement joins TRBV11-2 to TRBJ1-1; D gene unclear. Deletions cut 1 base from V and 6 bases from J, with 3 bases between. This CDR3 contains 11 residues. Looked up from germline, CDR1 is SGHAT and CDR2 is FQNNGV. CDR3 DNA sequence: TGTGCCAGCAGCTTAGGTCCTGAAGCTTTCTTT. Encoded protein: CASSLGPEAFF.

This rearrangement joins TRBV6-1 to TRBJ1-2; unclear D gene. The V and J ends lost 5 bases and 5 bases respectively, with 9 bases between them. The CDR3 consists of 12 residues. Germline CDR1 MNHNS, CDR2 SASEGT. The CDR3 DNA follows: TGTGCCAGCAGTCTAACGCGGTATGGCTACACCTTC. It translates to CASSLTRYGYTF.

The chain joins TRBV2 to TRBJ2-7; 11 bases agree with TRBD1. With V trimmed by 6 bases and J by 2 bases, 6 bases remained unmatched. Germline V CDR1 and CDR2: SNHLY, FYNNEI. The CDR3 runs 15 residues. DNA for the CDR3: TGTGCCAGCAGGGAGGGGACAGGGGGGACCTACGAGCAGTACTTC. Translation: CASREGTGGTYEQYF.

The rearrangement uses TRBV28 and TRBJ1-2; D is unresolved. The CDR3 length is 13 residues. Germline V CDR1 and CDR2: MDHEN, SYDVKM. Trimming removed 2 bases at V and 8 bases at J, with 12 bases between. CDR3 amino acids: CASSLDLGNGYTF. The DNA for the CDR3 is TGTGCCAGCAGTTTAGATCTAGGTAACGGCTACACCTTC.

The CDR3 DNA follows: TGTGCCAGCATTAGCGGGAGGCTTAGCTCCTACAATGAGCAGTTCTTC. It is translated as CASISGRLSSYNEQFF. The chain is built from TRBV12-1 and TRBJ2-1; the DNA was not used to check the table's D call, TRBD2. TRBV12-1 is an annotated pseudogene. The CDR3 loop spans 16 amino acids.

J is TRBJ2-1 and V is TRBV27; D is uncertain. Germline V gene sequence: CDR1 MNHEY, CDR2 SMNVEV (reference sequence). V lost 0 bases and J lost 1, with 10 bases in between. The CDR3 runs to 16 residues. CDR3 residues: CASSLSWWDSYNEQFF. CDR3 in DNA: TGTGCCAGCAGTTTATCTTGGTGGGATTCCTACAATGAGCAGTTCTTC.

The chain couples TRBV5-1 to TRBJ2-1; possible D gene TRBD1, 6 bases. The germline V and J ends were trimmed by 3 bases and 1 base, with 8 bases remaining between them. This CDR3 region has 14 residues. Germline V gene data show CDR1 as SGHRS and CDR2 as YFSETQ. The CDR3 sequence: CASSSTGSYNEQFF. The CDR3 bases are TGCGCCAGCAGCTCAACAGGGTCCTACAATGAGCAGTTCTTC. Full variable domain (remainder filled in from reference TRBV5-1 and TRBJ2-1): KAGVTQTPRYLIKTRGQQVTLSCSPISGHRSVSWYQQTPGQGLQFLFEYFSETQRNKGNFPGRFSGRQFSNSRSEMNVSTLELGDSALYLCASSSTGSYNEQFFGPGTRLTVL.

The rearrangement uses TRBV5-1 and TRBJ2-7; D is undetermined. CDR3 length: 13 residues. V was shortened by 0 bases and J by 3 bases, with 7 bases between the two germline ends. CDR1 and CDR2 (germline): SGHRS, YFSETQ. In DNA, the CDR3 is TGCGCCAGCAGCTTGGATCAGAGCTACGAGCAGTACTTC. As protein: CASSLDQSYEQYF.